This passage covers 10 T cell receptor beta chains from one sample sequenced in a study of blood T cell repertoires in COVID-19. Only in-frame clones appear in the TCRdb table, and some are missing; sequencing was by immunoSEQ multiplex PCR. The sample consists of hundreds of thousands of clones, approximately 88% of them appearing once. The source material was PBMCs or T cells enriched from blood (not recorded which). The source of these receptors is a middle-aged woman who had recovered from COVID-19.

This chain connects TRBV3-1 (or the pseudogene TRBV3-2) to TRBJ1-4; D gene unclear. The CDR3 loop spans 13 amino acids. Trimming shortened V by 3 bases and J by 0 bases, and 2 bases separated the two germline ends. Per the germline V gene, CDR1 is LGHDT and CDR2 is YNNKEL (reference sequence). CDR3 residues: CASSHSTNEKLFF. Here the CDR3 DNA reads TGTGCCAGCAGCCACTCAACTAATGAAAAACTGTTTTTT.

This clone was detected a few times. This rearrangement joins TRBV9 to TRBJ1-3; D is unclear. CDR3 size: 13 residues. Germline V CDR1 and CDR2: SGDLS, YYNGEE. Trimming shortened V by 2 bases and J by 1 base, and 4 bases separated the two germline ends. The CDR3 protein is CASSVTSGNTIYF. CDR3 nucleotide sequence: TGTGCCAGCAGCGTTACTTCTGGAAACACCATATATTTT. Using reference TRBV9 and TRBJ1-3 for the parts outside the CDR3, the full variable domain is DSGVTQTPKHLITATGQRVTLRCSPRSGDLSVYWYQQSLDQGLQFLIQYYNGEERAKGNILERFSAQQFPDLHSELNLSSLELGDSALYFCASSVTSGNTIYFGEGSWLTVV.

With respect to this clone: One end of the junction is discordant with germline, which a read error may explain. The chain recombines TRBV7-2 with TRBJ2-1, with 7 bases matching TRBD1. Per germline, CDR1 SGHTA and CDR2 FQGNSA. The CDR3 contains 14 residues. CDR3 DNA sequence: TGTGTCAGCAGCTTAGACAGGGCGACTGTTAAGCAGTTCTTC. It translates to CVSSLDRATVKQFF.

This clone was seen a few times. The chain joins TRBV27 to TRBJ2-7, with TRBD1 matching over 11 bases. V was pared by 6 bases and J by 7 bases, with 11 bases of the junction left unmatched. This CDR3 comprises 15 residues. Germline loops: CDR1 MNHEY, CDR2 SMNVEV (reference sequence). The CDR3 DNA is TGTGCCAGCAGCAGAAGAGGGACAGGGGGTTGGGAGCAGTACTTC. Translation gives CASSRRGTGGWEQYF.

The V gene is TRBV7-9, the J gene TRBJ1-2, with D possibly being TRBD1 (5 bases). V was cut by 1 base and J by 4 bases, with 7 bases left in between. The CDR3 runs 13 residues. The germline V gene has CDR1 SEHNR and CDR2 FQNEAQ (reference sequence). CDR3 bases: TGTGCCAGCAGCTTAGACAGGAGCTATGGCTACACCTTC. It codes for CASSLDRSYGYTF.

CDR3 DNA sequence: TGTGCCAGCAGCGAAACCGGGATGAACACCGGGGAGCTGTTTTTT. Its translation is CASSETGMNTGELFF. V gene TRBV2 combines with J gene TRBJ2-2; D might be TRBD2 (5 bases). The CDR3 runs 15 residues. V was pared by 6 bases and J by 1 base, with 12 bases between. Germline V gene sequence: CDR1 SNHLY, CDR2 FYNNEI.

The chain combines TRBV4-3 with TRBJ2-4, with a possible D match to TRBD2 (5 bases). Germline lookup yields CDR1 LGHNA and CDR2 YSLEER. The length of the CDR3 is 15 residues. V dropped 0 bases and J dropped 11 bases, with 17 bases sitting between them. For the CDR3, the DNA is TGCGCCAGCAGCCAAGATAGGGCCGGAGGAGTTTTTCAGTACTTC. Protein product: CASSQDRAGGVFQYF.

The V and J genes are TRBV27 and TRBJ2-7; 9 bases line up with TRBD2. Germline V lookup: CDR1 MNHEY, CDR2 SMNVEV (reference sequence). The CDR3 loop spans 15 amino acids. V lost 3 bases, J lost 7 bases, and 10 bases stayed unmatched. In DNA, the CDR3 is TGTGCCAGCAGTTTGGCGGGAGGGTTCTACGGGGAGCAGTACTTC. Its translation is CASSLAGGFYGEQYF.

This clone appeared a few times. CDR3 coding DNA: TGCGCCAGCAGCCCCACAGGGGCCTACGAGCAGTACTTC. Protein: CASSPTGAYEQYF. V is TRBV5-1 and J is TRBJ2-7, with TRBD1 matching 7 bases. V lost 4 bases and J lost 2; bases outside the gene matches: 3. Germline CDR1 and CDR2: SGHRS and YFSETQ. There are 13 residues in the CDR3.

This clone was found once. The chain couples TRBV28 to TRBJ2-7, with TRBD2 matching over 10 bases. Germline V gene sequence: CDR1 MDHEN, CDR2 SYDVKM. CDR3 size: 14 residues. With V trimmed by 10 bases and J by 1 base, 7 bases remained unmatched. The CDR3 protein is CATTSGMVSYEQYF. The CDR3 nucleotides are TGTGCCACCACTAGCGGGATGGTATCCTACGAGCAGTACTTC. The full variable domain, with the rest looked up from reference TRBV28 and TRBJ2-7, is DVKVTQSSRYLVKRTGEKVFLECVQDMDHENMFWYRQDPGLGLRLIYFSYDVKMKEKGDIPEGYSVSREKKERFSLILESASTNQTSMYLCATTSGMVSYEQYFGPGTRLTVT.